This TCR beta chain came from a study of T cells in Graves' hyperthyroidism and ophthalmopathy. General observations from the study: Most thyroid clonotypes expanded above 0.001 were also detected in blood.

TCR beta CDR3 sequences were amplified from RNA transcripts. The TCR CDR3 first-round RT-PCR relied on the HTBI primer set. MiXCR, run by TCRdb on the multiplex PCR reads, gives a single entry per CDR3 protein. The repertoire holds 190,000 or so distinct CDR3 sequences, with approximately 20% as singletons. This clonotype was seen a few times. Its matching antigen is unknown. Diagnoses were made from clinical symptoms, serum measures (thyroxine and TRAb), thyroid ultrasound and orbital computed tomography. Trimming took 3 bases from V and 2 from J, leaving 17 bases between them. Germline-derived CDR1 and CDR2 are LNHDA and SQIVND (reference sequence). The CDR3 spans 17 residues.

This TCR was recovered from a man aged 35 to 55 with Graves' hyperthyroidism. Sequencing was performed on blood. The rearrangement joins TRBV19 to TRBJ2-1; a weak D match, TRBD1 (5 bases). In DNA, the CDR3 is TGTGCCAGTAGTATTGTGTTGGGGCCCGGACCCTACAATGAGCAGTTCTTC. Protein sequence: CASSIVLGPGPYNEQFF.